These 22 T cell receptor beta chains were sequenced from one sample in a study of shared clonotypes between healthy human individuals. Clones were sequenced by immunoSEQ multiplex PCR, and TCRdb holds only the in-frame ones, with some missing. The table lists hundreds of thousands of clones, approximately 73% of them singletons. Source material: memory CD4+ T cells sorted from blood. The subset denotes: CD45RA-negative fraction. Every receptor here comes from a woman aged 30 to 39 in good health.

There are a few counts of this clone. The rearrangement joins TRBV7-7 to TRBJ2-1; D possibly corresponds to TRBD2 (5 bases). The CDR3 covers 13 residues. Germline CDR1 is SSHAT and CDR2 is FNYEAQ (reference sequence). Trimming took off 5 bases at V and 5 bases at J, with 10 bases between the two ends. The CDR3 protein is CASSPGLDNEQFF. The CDR3 coding sequence is TGTGCCAGCAGCCCTGGACTTGACAATGAGCAGTTCTTC.

The V call is TRBV28, the J call TRBJ2-7; no clear D. V dropped 6 bases and J dropped 9 bases, with 15 bases sitting between them. Germline V lookup: CDR1 MDHEN, CDR2 SYDVKM. The CDR3 spans 12 residues. The CDR3 region has the DNA TGTGCCAGCAGAACCGGGCCAACTTCGCAGTACTTC. Amino acid sequence: CASRTGPTSQYF.

The chain employs TRBV23-1 and TRBJ2-3, with D maybe TRBD2 (5 bases). TRBV23-1 is identified as an open reading frame with a role that is uncertain. The CDR3 sequence is 15 residues long. V lost 3 bases and J lost 6, with 16 bases in between. The CDR3 reads CASSHPDSRPDTQYF. The DNA of the CDR3 is TGCGCCAGCAGTCATCCGGACTCGCGTCCGGATACGCAGTATTTT.

The chain carries TRBV11-2 and TRBJ1-3; tentative D call: TRBD1 (6 bases). The V end was cut by 2 bases, the J end by 0 bases, with 11 bases between. This CDR3 comprises 16 residues. In germline, CDR1 is SGHAT, CDR2 FQNNGV. The CDR3 region is CASSLQSGDSGNTIYF. DNA for the CDR3: TGTGCCAGCAGCTTACAATCAGGGGACTCTGGAAACACCATATATTTT.

The rearrangement uses TRBV7-2 and TRBJ1-2, with D possibly matching TRBD1 (5 bases). The CDR3 runs to 14 residues. The V end was cut by 2 bases, the J end by 1 base, with 8 bases between. Germline CDR1 reads SGHTA; CDR2 reads FQGNSA. This CDR3 reads CASSLLGGNYGYTF. The CDR3 region has the DNA TGTGCCAGCAGCTTATTGGGGGGTAACTATGGCTACACCTTC.

The rearrangement links TRBV7-2 to TRBJ2-2, with a possible D match to TRBD2 (6 bases). The CDR3 length is 13 residues. Germline CDR1 and CDR2: SGHTA and FQGNSA. Between the trimmed V and J ends, which lost 5 bases and 6 bases, there was a span of 10 bases. CDR3: CASSQTRPGELFF. The CDR3 DNA reads as TGTGCCAGCAGCCAGACTAGGCCCGGGGAGCTGTTTTTT.

V is TRBV5-1 and J is TRBJ2-3; D is unclear. The V end lost 3 bases, the J end lost 0 bases, and 11 bases lay between the germline ends. This CDR3 is built from 15 residues. Germline loops: CDR1 SGHRS, CDR2 YFSETQ. In DNA, the CDR3 is TGCGCCAGCAGCTCGACATCGACCAGCACAGATACGCAGTATTTT. It translates to CASSSTSTSTDTQYF.

The chain employs TRBV19 and TRBJ1-5, with 9 positions matching TRBD1. Germline V gives CDR1 LNHDA, CDR2 SQIVND (reference sequence). V trimming: 4 bases; J trimming: 3 bases; junction bases outside the gene matches: 4. This CDR3 comprises 15 residues. CDR3 nucleotide sequence: TGTGCCAGTAGTACCCGGGACAGGGCCAATCAGCCCCAGCATTTT. Its translation: CASSTRDRANQPQHF.

In DNA, the CDR3 is TGCGCCAGCAGTGTTTCAGGGGCTCGCGAGCAGTACTTC. It specifies CASSVSGAREQYF. J is TRBJ2-7 and V is TRBV10-2, with D possibly matching TRBD1 (6 bases). Trimming pared 4 bases from V and 6 bases from J, leaving 13 bases between. This CDR3 region has 13 residues. The germline CDR1 and CDR2 sequences are WSHSY and SAAADI.

As regards this clone: The sample has other DNA sequences that encode this CDR3 too. The chain couples TRBV6-1 to TRBJ2-5; D possibly corresponds to TRBD2 (5 bases). The CDR3 runs 13 residues. With 0 bases removed from V and 5 bases from J, the gap between germline ends came to 7 bases. Per germline, CDR1 MNHNS and CDR2 SASEGT. CDR3 in amino acids: CASSEAGVETQYF. The CDR3 DNA follows: TGTGCCAGCAGTGAAGCGGGAGTTGAGACCCAGTACTTC.

This clone was seen a handful of times. The chain combines TRBV27 with TRBJ1-1; possible D gene TRBD1, 5 bases. Trimming shortened V by 2 bases and J by 3 bases, and 7 bases separated the two germline ends. CDR3 length equals 13 residues. Germline CDR1 reads MNHEY; CDR2 reads SMNVEV (reference sequence). CDR3 loop: CASSLTQDTEAFF. As DNA, the CDR3 is TGTGCCAGCAGTTTAACACAGGACACTGAAGCTTTCTTT.

The chain employs TRBV6-5 and TRBJ2-3; TRBD1 agrees at 9 bases. The CDR3 has 15 amino acids. Per the germline V gene, CDR1 is MNHEY and CDR2 is SVGAGI. Trimming cost V 6 bases and J 3 bases; bases outside gene matches: 7. The CDR3 nucleotides read TGTGCCAGCAGCGCAGGGACAGGGCGAACAGATACGCAGTATTTT. This encodes CASSAGTGRTDTQYF.

The chain is built from TRBV19 and TRBJ2-2; D is unresolved. Trimming stripped 5 bases from V and 3 bases from J, with 13 bases between. Germline CDR1 is LNHDA and CDR2 is SQIVND (reference sequence). The CDR3 totals 15 residues. The CDR3 DNA follows: TGTGCCAGTAGTCCAGACAAGCGATACACCGGGGAGCTGTTTTTT. Translated: CASSPDKRYTGELFF. The whole variable domain, remainder taken from reference TRBV19 and TRBJ2-2, is DGGITQSPKYLFRKEGQNVTLSCEQNLNHDAMYWYRQDPGQGLRLIYYSQIVNDFQKGDIAEGYSVSREKKESFPLTVTSAQKNPTAFYLCASSPDKRYTGELFFGEGSRLTVL.

In DNA, the CDR3 is TGTGCCAGCATTGCGGGAGGGAGGGATGAGCAGTTCTTC. Amino acid sequence: CASIAGGRDEQFF. The V call is TRBV28, the J call TRBJ2-1; 9 bases match TRBD2. V shed 7 bases, J shed 8 bases, and the junction held 6 bases outside the gene matches. The CDR3 length is 13 residues. Germline CDR1 and CDR2: MDHEN and SYDVKM. Variable domain in full (rest from reference TRBV28 and TRBJ2-1): DVKVTQSSRYLVKRTGEKVFLECVQDMDHENMFWYRQDPGLGLRLIYFSYDVKMKEKGDIPEGYSVSREKKERFSLILESASTNQTSMYLCASIAGGRDEQFFGPGTRLTVL.

This chain uses TRBV6-5 with TRBJ2-1; D not resolved. Trimming left V 7 bases short and J 8 bases short, with 18 bases between. This CDR3 is built from 14 residues. In germline, CDR1 is MNHEY, CDR2 SVGAGI. CDR3 DNA sequence: TGTGCCAGCATCAGCACCTCCACTCCGGATGAGCAGTTCTTC. This codes for CASISTSTPDEQFF.

This sequence joins TRBV6-1 and TRBJ1-2, with 7 positions matching TRBD1. Trimming at V came to 6 bases and at J to 2 bases, leaving 9 bases not matched to a gene. Germline V gene lookup returns CDR1 MNHNS and CDR2 SASEGT. This CDR3 contains 15 residues. The CDR3 sequence: CASSTKTGLNYGYTF. As DNA, the CDR3 is TGTGCCAGCAGCACCAAGACAGGGTTAAACTATGGCTACACCTTC.

The chain uses TRBV6-1 and TRBJ1-4, with D unclear. This CDR3 is built from 15 residues. V was clipped by 1 base and J by 0 bases, with 6 bases between them. Per germline, CDR1 MNHNS and CDR2 SASEGT. The CDR3 spells CASSEVRSTNEKLFF. DNA for the CDR3: TGTGCCAGCAGTGAAGTACGGTCAACTAATGAAAAACTGTTTTTT.

This clone was picked up one time. The chain is built from TRBV19 and TRBJ2-7; 10 bases match TRBD2. CDR1 is LNHDA and CDR2 is SQIVND in the germline V gene (reference sequence). The V gene end was trimmed by 4 bases and the J gene end by 0 bases; junction bases not matched to a gene: 9. The CDR3 extends over 17 amino acids. The CDR3 region is CASSTRLAGVLSYEQYF. The CDR3 nucleotides read TGTGCCAGTAGTACCAGGCTAGCGGGAGTACTCTCCTACGAGCAGTACTTC.

The chain employs TRBV7-2 and TRBJ2-7, with 9 bases lining up with TRBD1. This CDR3 has 15 residues. V gave up 5 bases and J gave up 2 bases; unmatched junction bases: 7. Germline V gives CDR1 SGHTA, CDR2 FQGNSA. CDR3 nucleotides: TGTGCCAGCAGCCGAGCCGGGACAGGGACCTACGAGCAGTACTTC. Protein sequence: CASSRAGTGTYEQYF.

This sequence joins TRBV5-1 and TRBJ2-6; the D gene is possibly TRBD1 (5 bases). Germline V gives CDR1 SGHRS, CDR2 YFSETQ. The CDR3 has 16 amino acids. V lost 3 bases and J 0 bases, leaving 10 bases between the germline ends. The CDR3 nucleotides are TGCGCCAGCAGCTCGACAGTCAGCTCTGGGGCCAACGTCCTGACTTTC. Translating it yields CASSSTVSSGANVLTF. Based on the CDR3 plus reference TRBV5-1 and TRBJ2-6, the full variable domain is KAGVTQTPRYLIKTRGQQVTLSCSPISGHRSVSWYQQTPGQGLQFLFEYFSETQRNKGNFPGRFSGRQFSNSRSEMNVSTLELGDSALYLCASSSTVSSGANVLTFGAGSRLTVL.

The rearrangement joins TRBV19 to TRBJ1-2; TRBD1 matches 7 bases. This CDR3 region has 13 residues. J gave up 4 bases and V 8 bases, and 7 bases lay outside the gene matches. CDR1 and CDR2 (germline): LNHDA, SQIVND (reference sequence). CDR3 in amino acids: CASSGQNFYGYTF. CDR3 sequence (DNA): TGTGCCAGTTCGGGACAGAACTTCTATGGCTACACCTTC.

The rearrangement joins TRBV21-1 to TRBJ2-7; the D segment call TRBD2 is taken from the table without a DNA check. TRBV21-1 counts as a pseudogene. The CDR3 is made up of 13 amino acids. Written as DNA, the CDR3 is TGTGCCAGCAGCAAAACTAGCGGCTACGAGCAGTACTTC. Amino acids: CASSKTSGYEQYF.